This T cell receptor beta chain came from a study of PD-1 blockade in classical Hodgkin lymphoma. Findings of the study overall: Repertoire differences lack defined causes, possibly disease activity or prior therapy. Unlike CD8+ TCR diversity, which did not rise significantly by C4D1, CD4+ TCR diversity did. Nivolumab initiation under 1 year post-ASCT meant exclusion.

Generated by immunoSEQ multiplex PCR, the TCRdb table keeps only in-frame clones and is missing some. The table shows some 9,200 clones, with 74% occurring only once. V lost 10 bases, J lost 6 bases, and 14 bases lay in between. The CDR3 has 12 amino acids. CDR1 is ENHRY, CDR2 SYGVKD, per germline. Every patient experienced relapse after autologous stem cell transplantation, and brentuximab vedotin exposure varied. Starting with thawed PBMCs, CD4+ T cells were purified by magnetic negative selection. Classifying best responses yielded complete response, partial response or progressive disease. This clone has a single count. The antigen is not known.

The origin of this receptor is a human donor with classical Hodgkin lymphoma. The material was CD4+ T cells from blood, obtained at baseline. The chain combines TRBV10-3 with TRBJ2-3, with TRBD1 as a possible D gene (5 bases). The CDR3 sequence: CATKGPADTQYF. The CDR3 coding sequence is TGTGCCACAAAGGGGCCGGCGGATACGCAGTATTTT.